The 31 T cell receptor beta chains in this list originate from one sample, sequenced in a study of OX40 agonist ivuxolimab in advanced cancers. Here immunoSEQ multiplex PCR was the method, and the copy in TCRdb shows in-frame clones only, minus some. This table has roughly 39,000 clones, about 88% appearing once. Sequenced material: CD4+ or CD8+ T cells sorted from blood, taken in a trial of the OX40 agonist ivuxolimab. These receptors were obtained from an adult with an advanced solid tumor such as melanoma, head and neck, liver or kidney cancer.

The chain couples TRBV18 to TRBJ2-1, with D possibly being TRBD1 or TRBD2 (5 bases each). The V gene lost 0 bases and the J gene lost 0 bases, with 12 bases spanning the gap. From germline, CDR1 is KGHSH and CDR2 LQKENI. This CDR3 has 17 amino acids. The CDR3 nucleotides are TGTGCCAGCTCACCACCGTCTGGGGGTAGCTCCTACAATGAGCAGTTCTTC. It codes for CASSPPSGGSSYNEQFF.

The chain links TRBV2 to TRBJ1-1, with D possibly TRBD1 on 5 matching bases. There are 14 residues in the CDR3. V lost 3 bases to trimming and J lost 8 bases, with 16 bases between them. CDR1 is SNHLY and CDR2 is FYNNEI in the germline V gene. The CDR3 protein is CASSEGGLMDEAFF. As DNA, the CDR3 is TGTGCCAGCAGTGAGGGGGGGTTAATGGACGAAGCTTTCTTT.

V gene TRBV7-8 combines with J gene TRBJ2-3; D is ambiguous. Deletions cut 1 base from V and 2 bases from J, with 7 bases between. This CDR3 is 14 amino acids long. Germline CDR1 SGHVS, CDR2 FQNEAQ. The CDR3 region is CASSLGLPTDTQYF. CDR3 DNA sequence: TGTGCCAGCAGCTTAGGTCTACCCACAGATACGCAGTATTTT.

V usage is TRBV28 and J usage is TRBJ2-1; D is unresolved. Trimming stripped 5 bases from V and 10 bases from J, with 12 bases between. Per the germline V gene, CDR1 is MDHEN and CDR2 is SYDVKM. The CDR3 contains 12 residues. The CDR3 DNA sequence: TGTGCCAGCAGTACTTCTATTTTCGAGCAGTTCTTC. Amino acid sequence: CASSTSIFEQFF.

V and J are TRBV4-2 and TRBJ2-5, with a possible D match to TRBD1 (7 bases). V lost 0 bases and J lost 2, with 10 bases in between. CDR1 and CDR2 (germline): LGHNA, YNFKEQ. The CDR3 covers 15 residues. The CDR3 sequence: CASSQDRGTQETQYF. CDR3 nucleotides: TGTGCCAGCAGCCAAGACAGGGGGACTCAAGAGACCCAGTACTTC.

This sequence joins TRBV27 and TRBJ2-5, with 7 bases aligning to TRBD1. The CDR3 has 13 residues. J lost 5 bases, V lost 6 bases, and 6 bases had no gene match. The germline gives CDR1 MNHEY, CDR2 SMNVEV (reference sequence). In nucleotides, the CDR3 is TGTGCCAGCAGGCTGACAGGGTGGGAGACCCAGTACTTC. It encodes CASRLTGWETQYF.

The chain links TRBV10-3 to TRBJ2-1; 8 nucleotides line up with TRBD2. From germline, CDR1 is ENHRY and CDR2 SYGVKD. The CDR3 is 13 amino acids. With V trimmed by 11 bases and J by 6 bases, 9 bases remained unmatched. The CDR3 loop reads CASTGGVSNEQFF. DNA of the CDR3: TGTGCCTCCACGGGAGGGGTCAGCAATGAGCAGTTCTTC.

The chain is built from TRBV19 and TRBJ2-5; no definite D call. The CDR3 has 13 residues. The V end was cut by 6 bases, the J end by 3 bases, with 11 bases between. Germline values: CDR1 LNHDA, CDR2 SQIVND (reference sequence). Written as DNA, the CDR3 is TGTGCCAGTAGCACACAGCAGAAAGAGACCCAGTACTTC. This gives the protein CASSTQQKETQYF.

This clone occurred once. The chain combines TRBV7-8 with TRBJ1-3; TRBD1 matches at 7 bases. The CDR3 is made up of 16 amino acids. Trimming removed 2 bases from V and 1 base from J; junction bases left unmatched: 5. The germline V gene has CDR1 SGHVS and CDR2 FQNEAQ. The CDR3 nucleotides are TGTGCCAGCAGCTTACAGACAGGGTTTTCTGGAAACACCATATATTTT. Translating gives CASSLQTGFSGNTIYF.

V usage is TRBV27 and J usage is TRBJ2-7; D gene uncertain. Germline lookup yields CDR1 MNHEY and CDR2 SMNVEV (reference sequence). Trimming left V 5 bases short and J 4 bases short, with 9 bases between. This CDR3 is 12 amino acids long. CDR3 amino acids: CASSLSYYEQYF. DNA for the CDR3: TGTGCCAGCAGTCTCTCCTATTACGAGCAGTACTTC.

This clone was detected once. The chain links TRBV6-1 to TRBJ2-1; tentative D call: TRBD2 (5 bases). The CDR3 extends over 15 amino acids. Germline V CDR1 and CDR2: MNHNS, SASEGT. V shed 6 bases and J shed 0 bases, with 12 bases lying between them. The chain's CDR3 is CASRRGMSSYNEQFF. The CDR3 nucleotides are TGTGCCAGCAGAAGAGGGATGAGCTCCTACAATGAGCAGTTCTTC.

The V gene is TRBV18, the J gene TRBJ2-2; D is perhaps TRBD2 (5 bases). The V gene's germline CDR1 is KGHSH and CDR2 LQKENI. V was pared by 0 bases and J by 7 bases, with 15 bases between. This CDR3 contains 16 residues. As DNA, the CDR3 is TGTGCCAGCTCACCACCGGGTAGGGAGTACATCGGGGAGCTGTTTTTT. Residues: CASSPPGREYIGELFF.

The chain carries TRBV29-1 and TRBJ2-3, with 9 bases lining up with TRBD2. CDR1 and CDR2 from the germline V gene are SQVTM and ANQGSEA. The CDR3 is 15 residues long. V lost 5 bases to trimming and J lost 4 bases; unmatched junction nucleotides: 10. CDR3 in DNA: TGCAGCGTTCCGTCGCGGGAGGGTATTGCAGATACGCAGTATTTT. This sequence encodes CSVPSREGIADTQYF.

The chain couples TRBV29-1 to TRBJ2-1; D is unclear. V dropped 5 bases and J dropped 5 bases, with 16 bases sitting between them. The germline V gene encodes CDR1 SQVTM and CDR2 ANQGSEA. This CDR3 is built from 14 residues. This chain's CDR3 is CSVHPVVRNNEQFF. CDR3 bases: TGCAGCGTTCACCCGGTAGTTAGGAACAATGAGCAGTTCTTC.

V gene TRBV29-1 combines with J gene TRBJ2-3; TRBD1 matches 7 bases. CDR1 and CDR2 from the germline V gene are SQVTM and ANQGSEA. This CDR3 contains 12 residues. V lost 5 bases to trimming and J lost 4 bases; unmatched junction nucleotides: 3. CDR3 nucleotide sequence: TGCAGCGTTAAGACAGGGTCAGATACGCAGTATTTT. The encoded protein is CSVKTGSDTQYF.

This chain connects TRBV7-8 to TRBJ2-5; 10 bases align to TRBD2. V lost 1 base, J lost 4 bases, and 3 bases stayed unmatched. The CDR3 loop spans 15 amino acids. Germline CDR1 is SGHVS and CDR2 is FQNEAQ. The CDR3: CASSLVPSGRETQYF. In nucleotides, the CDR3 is TGTGCCAGCAGCTTAGTTCCTAGCGGGAGAGAGACCCAGTACTTC.

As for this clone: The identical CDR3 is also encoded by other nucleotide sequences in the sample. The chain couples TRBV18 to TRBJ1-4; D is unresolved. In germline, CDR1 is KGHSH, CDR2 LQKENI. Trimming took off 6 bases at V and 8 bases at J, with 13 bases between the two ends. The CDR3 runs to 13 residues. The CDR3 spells CASSPAGREKLFF. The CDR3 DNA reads TGTGCCAGCTCGCCGGCGGGTAGGGAAAAACTGTTTTTT.

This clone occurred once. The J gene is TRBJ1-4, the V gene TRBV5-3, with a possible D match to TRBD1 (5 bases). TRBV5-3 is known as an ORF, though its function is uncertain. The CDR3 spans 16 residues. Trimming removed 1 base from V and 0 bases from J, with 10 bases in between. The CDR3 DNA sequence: TGTGCCAGAAGCTTGTGGGGCCGGACAACTAATGAAAAACTGTTTTTT. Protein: CARSLWGRTTNEKLFF.

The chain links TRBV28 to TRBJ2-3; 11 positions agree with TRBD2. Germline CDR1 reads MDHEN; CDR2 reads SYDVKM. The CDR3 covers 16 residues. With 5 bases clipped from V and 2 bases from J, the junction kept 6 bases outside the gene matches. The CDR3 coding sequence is TGTGCCAGCAGTGCAGGGACTAGCGGATACACAGATACGCAGTATTTT. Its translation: CASSAGTSGYTDTQYF. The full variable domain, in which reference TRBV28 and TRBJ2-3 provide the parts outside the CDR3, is DVKVTQSSRYLVKRTGEKVFLECVQDMDHENMFWYRQDPGLGLRLIYFSYDVKMKEKGDIPEGYSVSREKKERFSLILESASTNQTSMYLCASSAGTSGYTDTQYFGPGTRLTVL.

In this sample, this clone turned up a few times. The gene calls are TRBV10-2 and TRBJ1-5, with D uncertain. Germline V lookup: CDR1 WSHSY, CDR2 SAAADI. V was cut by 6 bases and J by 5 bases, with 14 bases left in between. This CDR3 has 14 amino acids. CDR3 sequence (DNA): TGCGCCAGCAGCGCCGCGGGGTTGGATCAGCCCCAGCATTTT. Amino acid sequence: CASSAAGLDQPQHF.

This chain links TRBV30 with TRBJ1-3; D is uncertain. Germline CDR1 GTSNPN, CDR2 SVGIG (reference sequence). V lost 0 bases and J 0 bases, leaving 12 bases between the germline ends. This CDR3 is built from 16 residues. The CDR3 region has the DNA TGTGCCTGGAGTGTACACCGCACCCCCTCTGGAAACACCATATATTTT. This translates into CAWSVHRTPSGNTIYF.

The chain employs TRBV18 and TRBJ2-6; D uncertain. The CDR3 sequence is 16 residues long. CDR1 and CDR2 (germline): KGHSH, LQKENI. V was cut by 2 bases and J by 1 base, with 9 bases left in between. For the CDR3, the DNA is TGTGCCAGCTCACCAAACAGACGATCTGGGGCCAACGTCCTGACTTTC. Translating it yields CASSPNRRSGANVLTF.

CDR3 protein: CASSVDSNYGYTF. CDR3 coding DNA: TGTGCCAGTAGTGTGGACAGTAACTATGGCTACACCTTC. The chain links TRBV19 to TRBJ1-2, with D perhaps matching TRBD1 (6 bases). The CDR3 sequence is 13 residues long. V was shortened by 5 bases and J by 1 base, with 8 bases between the two germline ends. CDR1 is LNHDA and CDR2 is SQIVND in the germline V gene (reference sequence).

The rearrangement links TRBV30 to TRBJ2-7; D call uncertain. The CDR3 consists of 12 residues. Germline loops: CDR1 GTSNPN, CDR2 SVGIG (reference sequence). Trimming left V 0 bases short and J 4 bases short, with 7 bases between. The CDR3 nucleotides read TGTGCCTGGAGTGTACAGAGGTACGAGCAGTACTTC. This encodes CAWSVQRYEQYF. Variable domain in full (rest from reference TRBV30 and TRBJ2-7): SQTIHQWPATLVQPVGSPLSLECTVEGTSNPNLYWYRQAAGRGLQLLFYSVGIGQISSEVPQNLSASRPQDRQFILSSKKLLLSDSGFYLCAWSVQRYEQYFGPGTRLTVT.

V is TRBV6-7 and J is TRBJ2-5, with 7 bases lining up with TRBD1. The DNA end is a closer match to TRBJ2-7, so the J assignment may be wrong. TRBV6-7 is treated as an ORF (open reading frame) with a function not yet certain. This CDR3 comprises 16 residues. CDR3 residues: CASSGRGQVNSYEQYF. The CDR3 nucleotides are TGTGCCAGCAGTGGCAGAGGACAGGTGAACTCCTACGAGCAGTACTTC.

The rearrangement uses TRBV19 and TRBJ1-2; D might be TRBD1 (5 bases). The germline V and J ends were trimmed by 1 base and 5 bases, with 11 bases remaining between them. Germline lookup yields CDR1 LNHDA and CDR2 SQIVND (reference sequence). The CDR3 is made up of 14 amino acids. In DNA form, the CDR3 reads TGTGCCAGTAGTATAGGGTGGACACTGTATGGCTACACCTTC. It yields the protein CASSIGWTLYGYTF.

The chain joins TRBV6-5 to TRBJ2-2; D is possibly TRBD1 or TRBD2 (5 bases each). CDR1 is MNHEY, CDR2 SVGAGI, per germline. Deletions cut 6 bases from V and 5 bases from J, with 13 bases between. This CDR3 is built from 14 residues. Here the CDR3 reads CASRRDGITGELFF. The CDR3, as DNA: TGTGCCAGCAGGAGGGACGGTATAACCGGGGAGCTGTTTTTT.

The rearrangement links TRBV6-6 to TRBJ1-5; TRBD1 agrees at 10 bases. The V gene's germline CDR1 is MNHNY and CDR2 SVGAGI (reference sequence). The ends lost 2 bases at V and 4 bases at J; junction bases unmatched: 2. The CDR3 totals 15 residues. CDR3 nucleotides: TGTGCCAGCAGTTACGGACAGGGGGAAAATCAGCCCCAGCATTTT. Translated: CASSYGQGENQPQHF.

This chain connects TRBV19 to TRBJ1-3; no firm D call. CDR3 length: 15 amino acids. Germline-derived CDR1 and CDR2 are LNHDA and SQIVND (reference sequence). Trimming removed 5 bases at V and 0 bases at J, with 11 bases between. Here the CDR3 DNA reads TGTGCCAGTAGTCCTGACATCGGCTCTGGAAACACCATATATTTT. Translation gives CASSPDIGSGNTIYF.

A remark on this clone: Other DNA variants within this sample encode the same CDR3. The CDR3 region is CASSLSYFTGGPQETQYF. In DNA, the CDR3 is TGCGCCAGCAGCTTGTCATATTTCACAGGGGGCCCTCAAGAGACCCAGTACTTC. The V call is TRBV5-1, the J call TRBJ2-5, with TRBD1 matching 9 bases. Germline V lookup: CDR1 SGHRS, CDR2 YFSETQ. The CDR3 runs to 18 residues. The J segment lost 2 bases and the V segment lost 1 base, leaving 12 bases of the junction unmatched.

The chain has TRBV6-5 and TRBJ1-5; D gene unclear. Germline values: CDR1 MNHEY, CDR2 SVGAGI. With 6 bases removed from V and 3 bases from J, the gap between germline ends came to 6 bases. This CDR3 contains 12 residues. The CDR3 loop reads CASSKDNQPQHF. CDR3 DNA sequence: TGTGCCAGCAGCAAGGACAATCAGCCCCAGCATTTT.